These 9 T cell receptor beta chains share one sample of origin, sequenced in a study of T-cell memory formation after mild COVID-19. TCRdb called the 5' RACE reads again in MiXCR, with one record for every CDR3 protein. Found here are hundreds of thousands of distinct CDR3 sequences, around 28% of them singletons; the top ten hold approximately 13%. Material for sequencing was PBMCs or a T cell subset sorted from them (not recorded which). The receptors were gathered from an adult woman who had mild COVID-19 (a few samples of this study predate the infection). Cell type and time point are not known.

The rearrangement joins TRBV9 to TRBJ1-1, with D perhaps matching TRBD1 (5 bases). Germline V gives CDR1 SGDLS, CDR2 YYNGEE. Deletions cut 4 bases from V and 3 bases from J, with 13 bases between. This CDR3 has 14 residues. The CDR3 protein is CASSTTGGDTEAFF. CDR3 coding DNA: TGTGCCAGCAGCACGACGGGGGGAGACACTGAAGCTTTCTTT.

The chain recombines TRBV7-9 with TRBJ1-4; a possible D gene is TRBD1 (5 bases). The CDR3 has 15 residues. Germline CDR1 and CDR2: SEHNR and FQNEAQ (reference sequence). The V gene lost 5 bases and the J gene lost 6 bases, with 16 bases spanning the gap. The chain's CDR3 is CASSPGAGGDEKLFF. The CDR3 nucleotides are TGTGCCAGCAGCCCCGGGGCGGGCGGGGATGAAAAACTGTTTTTT.

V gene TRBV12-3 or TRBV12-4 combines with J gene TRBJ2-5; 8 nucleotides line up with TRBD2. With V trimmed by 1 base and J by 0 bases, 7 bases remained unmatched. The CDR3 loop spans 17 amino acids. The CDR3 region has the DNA TGTGCCAGCAGTTTAGGGCTAGCGGGTGCCGACCAAGAGACCCAGTACTTC. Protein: CASSLGLAGADQETQYF.

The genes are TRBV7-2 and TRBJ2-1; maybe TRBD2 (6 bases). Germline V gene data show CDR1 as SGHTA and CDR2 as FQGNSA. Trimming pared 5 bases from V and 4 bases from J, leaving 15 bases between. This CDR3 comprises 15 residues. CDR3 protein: CASSPQGLSYNEQFF. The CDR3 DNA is TGTGCCAGCAGCCCCCAGGGACTGTCGTACAATGAGCAGTTCTTC.

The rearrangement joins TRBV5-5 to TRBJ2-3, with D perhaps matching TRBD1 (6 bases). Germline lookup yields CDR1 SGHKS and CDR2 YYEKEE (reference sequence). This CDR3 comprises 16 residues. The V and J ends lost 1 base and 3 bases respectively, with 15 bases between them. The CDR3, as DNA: TGTGCCAGCAGCTTGCAGGCAGGGGCGACGACAGATACGCAGTATTTT. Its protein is CASSLQAGATTDTQYF. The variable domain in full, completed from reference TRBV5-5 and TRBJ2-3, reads DAGVTQSPTHLIKTRGQQVTLRCSPISGHKSVSWYQQVLGQGPQFIFQYYEKEERGRGNFPDRFSARQFPNYSSELNVNALLLGDSALYLCASSLQAGATTDTQYFGPGTRLTVL.

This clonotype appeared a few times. The CDR3 bases are TGTGCCAGCAGTTTAGGGGACAGGGACGCTGAAGCTTTCTTT. It yields the protein CASSLGDRDAEAFF. This chain links TRBV12-3 or TRBV12-4 with TRBJ1-1; 9 bases are a match to TRBD1. This CDR3 region has 14 residues. After removal of 1 base from V and 6 bases from J, the junction contained 3 bases not matched to a gene.

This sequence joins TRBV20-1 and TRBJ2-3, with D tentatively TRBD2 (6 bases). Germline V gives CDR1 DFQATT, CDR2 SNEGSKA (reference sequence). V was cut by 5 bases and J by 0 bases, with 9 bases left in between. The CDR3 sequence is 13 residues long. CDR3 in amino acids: CSAPGRSTDTQYF. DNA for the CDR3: TGCAGTGCTCCTGGGAGGAGCACAGATACGCAGTATTTT.

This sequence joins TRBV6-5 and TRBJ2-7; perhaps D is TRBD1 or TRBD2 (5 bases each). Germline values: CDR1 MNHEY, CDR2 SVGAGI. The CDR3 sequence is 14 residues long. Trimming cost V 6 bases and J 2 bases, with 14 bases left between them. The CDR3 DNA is TGTGCCAGCAGCCCCCGCTGGGGACCCTACGAGCAGTACTTC. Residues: CASSPRWGPYEQYF.

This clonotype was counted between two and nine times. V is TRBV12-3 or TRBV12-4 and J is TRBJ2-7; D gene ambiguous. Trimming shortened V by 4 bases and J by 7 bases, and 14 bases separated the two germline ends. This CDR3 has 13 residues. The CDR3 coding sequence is TGTGCCAGCAGTTGGACCACGGTGGGGGAGCAGTACTTC. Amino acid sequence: CASSWTTVGEQYF.